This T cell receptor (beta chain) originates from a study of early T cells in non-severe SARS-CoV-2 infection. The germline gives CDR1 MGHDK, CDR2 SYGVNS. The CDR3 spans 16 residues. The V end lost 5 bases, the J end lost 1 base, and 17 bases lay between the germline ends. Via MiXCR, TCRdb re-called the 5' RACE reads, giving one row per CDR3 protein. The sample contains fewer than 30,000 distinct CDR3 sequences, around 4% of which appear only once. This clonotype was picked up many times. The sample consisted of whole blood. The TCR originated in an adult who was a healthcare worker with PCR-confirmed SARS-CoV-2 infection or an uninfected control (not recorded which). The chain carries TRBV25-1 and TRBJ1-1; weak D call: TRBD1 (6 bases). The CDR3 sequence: CASSPSRGGGNTEAFF. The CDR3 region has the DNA TGTGCCAGCAGTCCCTCTAGGGGGGGCGGGAACACTGAAGCTTTCTTT.